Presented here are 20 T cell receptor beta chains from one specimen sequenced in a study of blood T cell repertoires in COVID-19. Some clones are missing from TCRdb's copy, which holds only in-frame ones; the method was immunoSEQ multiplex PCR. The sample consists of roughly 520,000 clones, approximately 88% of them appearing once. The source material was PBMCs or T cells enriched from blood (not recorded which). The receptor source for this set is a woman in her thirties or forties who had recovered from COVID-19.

The CDR3 sequence: CAISEDRVYEQYF. As DNA, the CDR3 is TGTGCCATCAGTGAGGACAGGGTTTACGAGCAGTACTTC. This rearrangement joins TRBV10-3 to TRBJ2-7; TRBD1 matches 7 bases. Germline V gives CDR1 ENHRY, CDR2 SYGVKD. There are 13 residues in the CDR3. Trimming took 2 bases from V and 4 from J; bases not matched to a gene: 2.

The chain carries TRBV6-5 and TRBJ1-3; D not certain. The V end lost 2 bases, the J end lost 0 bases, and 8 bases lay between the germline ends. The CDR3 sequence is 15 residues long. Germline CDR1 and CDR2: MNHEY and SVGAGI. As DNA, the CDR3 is TGTGCCAGCAGTTACGGCGGCAGCTCTGGAAACACCATATATTTT. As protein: CASSYGGSSGNTIYF.

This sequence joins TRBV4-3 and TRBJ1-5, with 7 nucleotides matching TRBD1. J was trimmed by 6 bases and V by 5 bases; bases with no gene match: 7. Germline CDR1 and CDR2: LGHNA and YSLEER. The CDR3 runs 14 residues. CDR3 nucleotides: TGCGCCAGCAGCTATAAGACAGGGCTTCAGCCCCAGCATTTT. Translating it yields CASSYKTGLQPQHF.

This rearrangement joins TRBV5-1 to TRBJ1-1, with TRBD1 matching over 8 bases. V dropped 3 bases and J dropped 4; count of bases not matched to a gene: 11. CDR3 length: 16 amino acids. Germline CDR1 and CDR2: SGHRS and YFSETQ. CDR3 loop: CASSSYPGGAGTEAFF. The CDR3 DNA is TGCGCCAGCAGCTCTTACCCAGGGGGCGCGGGCACTGAAGCTTTCTTT. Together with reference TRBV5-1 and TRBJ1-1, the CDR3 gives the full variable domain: KAGVTQTPRYLIKTRGQQVTLSCSPISGHRSVSWYQQTPGQGLQFLFEYFSETQRNKGNFPGRFSGRQFSNSRSEMNVSTLELGDSALYLCASSSYPGGAGTEAFFGQGTRLTVV.

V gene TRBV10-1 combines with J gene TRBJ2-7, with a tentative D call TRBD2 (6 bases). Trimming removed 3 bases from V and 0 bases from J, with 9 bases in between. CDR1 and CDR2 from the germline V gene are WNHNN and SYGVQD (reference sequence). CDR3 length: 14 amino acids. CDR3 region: CASSDGSGSYEQYF. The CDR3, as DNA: TGCGCCAGCAGTGATGGTAGCGGCTCCTACGAGCAGTACTTC.

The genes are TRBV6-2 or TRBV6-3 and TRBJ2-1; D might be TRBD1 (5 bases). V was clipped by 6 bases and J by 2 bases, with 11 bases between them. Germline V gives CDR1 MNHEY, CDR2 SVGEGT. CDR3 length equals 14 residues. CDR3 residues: CASSLQAPYNEQFF. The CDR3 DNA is TGTGCCAGCAGCTTACAGGCTCCCTACAATGAGCAGTTCTTC.

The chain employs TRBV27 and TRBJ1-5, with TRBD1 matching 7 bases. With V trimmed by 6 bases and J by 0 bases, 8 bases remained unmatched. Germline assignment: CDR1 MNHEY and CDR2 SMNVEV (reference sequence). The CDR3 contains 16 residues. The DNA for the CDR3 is TGTGCCAGCAGAAGTGGGACAGCTATTAGCAATCAGCCCCAGCATTTT. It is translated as CASRSGTAISNQPQHF.

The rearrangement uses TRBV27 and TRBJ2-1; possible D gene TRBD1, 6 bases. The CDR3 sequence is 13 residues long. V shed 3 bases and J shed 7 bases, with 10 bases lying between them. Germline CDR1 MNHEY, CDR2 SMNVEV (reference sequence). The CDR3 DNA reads TGTGCCAGCAGTTTTTCGAGGGGGAATGAGCAGTTCTTC. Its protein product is CASSFSRGNEQFF.

The DNA for the CDR3 is TGTGCCAGCAGTGAGGTGGGGGGGCGGCTGTTTTTT. It yields the protein CASSEVGGRLFF. The chain recombines TRBV2 with TRBJ2-2; perhaps TRBD2 as D (7 bases). The ends were cut back, 3 bases at V and 13 bases at J, with 12 bases in the middle. Looked up from germline, CDR1 is SNHLY and CDR2 is FYNNEI. CDR3 length: 12 amino acids.

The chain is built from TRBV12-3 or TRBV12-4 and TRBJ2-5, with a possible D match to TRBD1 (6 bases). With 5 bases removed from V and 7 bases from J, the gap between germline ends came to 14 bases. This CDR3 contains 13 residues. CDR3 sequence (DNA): TGTGCCAGCAGTGCCGACAGGACGGGGACCCAGTACTTC. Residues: CASSADRTGTQYF.

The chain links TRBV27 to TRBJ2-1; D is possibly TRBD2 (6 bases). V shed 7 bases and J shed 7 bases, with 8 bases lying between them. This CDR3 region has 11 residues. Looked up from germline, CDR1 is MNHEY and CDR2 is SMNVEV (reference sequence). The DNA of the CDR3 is TGTGCCAGCATGGGGGGAAATGAGCAGTTCTTC. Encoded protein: CASMGGNEQFF.

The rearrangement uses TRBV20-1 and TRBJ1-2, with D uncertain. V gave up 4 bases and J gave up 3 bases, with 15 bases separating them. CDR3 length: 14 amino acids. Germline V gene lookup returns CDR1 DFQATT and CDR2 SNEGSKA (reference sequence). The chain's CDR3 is CSANEREGYYGYTF. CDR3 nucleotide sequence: TGCAGTGCTAATGAGAGGGAGGGCTACTATGGCTACACCTTC.

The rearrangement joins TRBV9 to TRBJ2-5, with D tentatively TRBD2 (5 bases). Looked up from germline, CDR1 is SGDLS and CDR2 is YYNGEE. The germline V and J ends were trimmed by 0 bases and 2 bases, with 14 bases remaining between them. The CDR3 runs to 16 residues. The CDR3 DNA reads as TGTGCCAGCAGCGTAGGAAGCGGCCCCCTGCAAGAGACCCAGTACTTC. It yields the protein CASSVGSGPLQETQYF.

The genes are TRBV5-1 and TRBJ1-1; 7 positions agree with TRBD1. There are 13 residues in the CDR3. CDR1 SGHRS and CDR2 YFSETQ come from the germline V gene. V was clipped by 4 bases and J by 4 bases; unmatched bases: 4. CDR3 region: CASSQTGVTEAFF. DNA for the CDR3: TGCGCCAGCAGCCAAACAGGGGTCACTGAAGCTTTCTTT.

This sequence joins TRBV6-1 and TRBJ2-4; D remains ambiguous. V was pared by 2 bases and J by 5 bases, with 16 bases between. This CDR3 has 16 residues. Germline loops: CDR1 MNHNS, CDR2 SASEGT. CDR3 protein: CASSELLRAAENIQYF. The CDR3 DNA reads TGTGCCAGCAGTGAATTGCTCCGCGCGGCGGAAAACATTCAGTACTTC.

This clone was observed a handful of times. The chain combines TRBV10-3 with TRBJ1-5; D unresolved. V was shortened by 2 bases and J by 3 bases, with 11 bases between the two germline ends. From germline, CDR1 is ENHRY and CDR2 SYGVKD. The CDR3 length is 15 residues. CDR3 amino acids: CAISEAVPLNQPQHF. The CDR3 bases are TGTGCCATCAGTGAGGCAGTCCCCCTCAATCAGCCCCAGCATTTT.

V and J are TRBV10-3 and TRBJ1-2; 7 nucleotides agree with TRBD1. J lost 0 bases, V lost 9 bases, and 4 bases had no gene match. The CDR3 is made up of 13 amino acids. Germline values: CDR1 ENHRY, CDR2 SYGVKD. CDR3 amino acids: CAMKGAANYGYTF. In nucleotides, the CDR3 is TGTGCCATGAAGGGGGCCGCTAACTATGGCTACACCTTC.

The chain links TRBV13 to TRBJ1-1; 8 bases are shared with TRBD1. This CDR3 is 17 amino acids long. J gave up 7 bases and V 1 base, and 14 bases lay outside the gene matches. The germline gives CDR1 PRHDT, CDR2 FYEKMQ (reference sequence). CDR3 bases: TGTGCCAGCAGCTTAGTTTACGCAGGGGGCGCGAGGGGTGAAGCTTTCTTT. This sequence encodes CASSLVYAGGARGEAFF.

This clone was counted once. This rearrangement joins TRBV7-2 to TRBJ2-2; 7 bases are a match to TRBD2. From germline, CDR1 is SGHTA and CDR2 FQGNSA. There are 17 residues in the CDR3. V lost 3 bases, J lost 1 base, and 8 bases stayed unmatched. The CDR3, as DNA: TGTGCCAGCAGCTTCACTCCGACTAGCAGGAACACCGGGGAGCTGTTTTTT. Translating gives CASSFTPTSRNTGELFF. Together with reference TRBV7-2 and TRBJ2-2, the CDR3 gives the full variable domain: GAGVSQSPSNKVTEKGKDVELRCDPISGHTALYWYRQSLGQGLEFLIYFQGNSAPDKSGLPSDRFSAERTGGSVSTLTIQRTQQEDSAVYLCASSFTPTSRNTGELFFGEGSRLTVL.

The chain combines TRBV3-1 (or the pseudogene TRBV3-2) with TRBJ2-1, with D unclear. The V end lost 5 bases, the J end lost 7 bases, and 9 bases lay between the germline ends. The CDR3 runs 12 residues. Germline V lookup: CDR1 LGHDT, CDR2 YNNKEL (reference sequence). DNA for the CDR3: TGTGCCAGCAGCTTAATAGCAAATGAGCAGTTCTTC. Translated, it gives CASSLIANEQFF.